These 2 T cell receptor beta chains were sequenced from one sample in a study of human T cells and chemical hapten exposure. TCRdb passed the RACE reads through MiXCR, listing each CDR3 protein once. The table shows about 68,000 distinct CDR3 sequences, with 11% occurring only once. This sample's time point: pre-sensitization, week 0. Regarding treatment: therapeutic diphenylcyclopropenone sensitization with weekly scalp DPC. This specimen consisted of whole blood, obtained in connection with sensitization to the hapten diphenylcyclopropenone (DPC). These receptors came from a woman aged 50 to 60 with alopecia areata. Some clones in this sample may be carry-over from other donors' samples.

V usage is TRBV10-3 and J usage is TRBJ2-7; weak D call: TRBD1 (5 bases). Germline CDR1 ENHRY, CDR2 SYGVKD. Trimming shortened V by 0 bases and J by 1 base, and 13 bases separated the two germline ends. The length of the CDR3 is 16 residues. The CDR3 DNA sequence: TGTGCCATCAGTGAGTCCCCCGGACACCCATCCTACGAGCAGTACTTC. Its protein product is CAISESPGHPSYEQYF.

Only a few counts were recorded for this clonotype. This chain joins TRBV7-2 and TRBJ1-1; no reliable D call. The V end was cut by 5 bases, the J end by 3 bases, with 13 bases between. This CDR3 comprises 14 residues. Germline V gene sequence: CDR1 SGHTA, CDR2 FQGNSA. In nucleotides, the CDR3 is TGTGCCAGCAGCACTGCCGGGAGGCACACTGAAGCTTTCTTT. Translated: CASSTAGRHTEAFF.